Listed below are T cell receptor beta chains from one sample, sequenced in a study of blood T cell repertoires in COVID-19. Repertoires were generated with immunoSEQ multiplex PCR, while TCRdb's copy carries only in-frame clones and drops some. Of a few hundred thousand clones in the sample, approximately 88% are singletons; the top ten hold approximately 4%. Input material: peripheral blood. Receptor source: a woman aged 50 to 65 with active or convalescent COVID-19. CDR3s include the opening cysteine and the closing phenylalanine or tryptophan. Each record gives: CDR3 DNA, CDR3 protein, J gene, D gene, clone size, V gene. D genes are given only for firm matches. Clone size appears in some rows only: once, few, many, or a class for an expanded clone.

TGTGCCAGCAGCTTAAGAACAGGGGCGGGGAACACTGAAGCTTTCTTT CASSLRTGAGNTEAFF TRBJ1-1 TRBD1 once TRBV7-6
TGTGCCAGCAGCTTAGGACAGGGGGCAGGTGGCTACACCTTC CASSLGQGAGGYTF TRBJ1-2 TRBD1 . TRBV7-9
TGTGCCAGTCGCTCGAGTGATGCGGCCACCGGGGAGCTGTTTTTT CASRSSDAATGELFF TRBJ2-2 . . TRBV19
TGCGCCAGCAGCCAAGACCTGGTGGGTAGGGCGGGCGGCTACACCTTC CASSQDLVGRAGGYTF TRBJ1-2 . . TRBV4-3
TGTGCCAGCAGCCTACCGGGGGACCCAGGGGAAGCTTTCTTT CASSLPGDPGEAFF TRBJ1-1 . . TRBV21-1
TGTGCCAGCAGCCAAGGCCGGGGCGGGAGGGTTCACAATGAGCAGTTCTTC CASSQGRGGRVHNEQFF TRBJ2-1 TRBD2 . TRBV7-2
TGTGCTAGTGGTGACATGTCCCCCAAGTTCTTC CASGDMSPKFF TRBJ2-1 . . TRBV12-5
TGTGCCAGCAGTTTCCTCGGACAGGGAGCTAACTATGGCTACACCTTC CASSFLGQGANYGYTF TRBJ1-2 TRBD1 . TRBV27
TGTGCCTGGACCGGGACTAGCGTTTTCTACGAGCAGTACTTC CAWTGTSVFYEQYF TRBJ2-7 TRBD2 . TRBV30
TGTGCCAGCAGCTTGGAAGGAGGGGGCACCGCTGAAGCTTTCTTT CASSLEGGGTAEAFF TRBJ1-1 TRBD1 . TRBV5-8
TGTGCCAGCAGGTTGCGGGGGAATCCCTCCCACGAGCAGTACTTC CASRLRGNPSHEQYF TRBJ2-7 TRBD2 . TRBV6-5